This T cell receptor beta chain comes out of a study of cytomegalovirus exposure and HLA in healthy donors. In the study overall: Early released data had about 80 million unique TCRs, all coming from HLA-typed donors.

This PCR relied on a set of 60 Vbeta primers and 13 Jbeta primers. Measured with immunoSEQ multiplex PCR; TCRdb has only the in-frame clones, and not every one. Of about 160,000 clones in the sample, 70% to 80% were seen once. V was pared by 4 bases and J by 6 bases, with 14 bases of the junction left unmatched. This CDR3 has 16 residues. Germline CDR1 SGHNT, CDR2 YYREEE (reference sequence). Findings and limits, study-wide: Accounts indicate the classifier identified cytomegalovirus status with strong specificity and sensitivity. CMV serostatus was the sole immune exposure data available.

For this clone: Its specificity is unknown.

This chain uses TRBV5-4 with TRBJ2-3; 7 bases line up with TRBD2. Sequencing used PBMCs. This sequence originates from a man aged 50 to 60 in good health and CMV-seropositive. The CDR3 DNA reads TGTGCCAGCAGCAAGACCGGGGAGGGCCGAGGGGATACGCAGTATTTT. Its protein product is CASSKTGEGRGDTQYF.